This entry features one TCR beta chain sequence. Its cognate antigen is unknown. The data originate from a study of CD8 T cells in Susac syndrome. Sequencing of TCR beta was undertaken in CD8+ and CD4+ T cells derived from blood. FACS enriched CD8+ TEMRA cells, while bulk CD8+ and CD4+ were negatively isolated. Reverse transcription used roughly 0.45 to 1 ug RNA and random hexamers. TCRdb itself ran the immunoSEQ multiplex PCR reads through MiXCR, one entry per CDR3 protein. This sample has over 150,000 distinct CDR3 sequences, with roughly 92% found just once. Study-level findings and limits: As the study acknowledged, the number of individuals who were part of its TCR sequencing and HLA analysis was relatively small.

The receptor was derived from a human donor with multiple sclerosis. Material for sequencing was CD4+ T cells from PBMCs.

The CDR3 DNA reads as TGTGCCAGCAAAAACCCGGGACTTCTTTTCTCCTACGAGCAGTACTTC. Its translation is CASKNPGLLFSYEQYF. The chain couples TRBV6-2 or TRBV6-3 to TRBJ2-7; maybe TRBD2 (6 bases). Trimming took off 7 bases at V and 0 bases at J, with 19 bases between the two ends. The CDR3 contains 16 residues. Germline V gene data show CDR1 as MNHEY and CDR2 as SVGEGT.